The 11 T cell receptor beta chains reported below all come from one sample, sequenced in a study of cytomegalovirus exposure and HLA in healthy donors. PCR used 60 Vbeta primers and 13 Jbeta primers. Method: immunoSEQ multiplex PCR; TCRdb's copy keeps in-frame clones and lacks some. This repertoire shows 200,000 to 250,000 clones, roughly 82% found once; its top ten account for around 5%. Source material: PBMCs. The receptors originated from a woman aged 35 to 49 in good health and CMV-seropositive.

The chain employs TRBV7-6 and TRBJ2-3; 8 bases fit TRBD2. The CDR3 sequence is 17 residues long. The germline CDR1 and CDR2 sequences are SGHVS and FNYEAQ. J lost 1 base, V lost 1 base, and 7 bases had no gene match. CDR3 protein: CASSLEVRGAGTDTQYF. The DNA of the CDR3 is TGTGCCAGCAGCTTAGAGGTGCGGGGGGCCGGCACAGATACGCAGTATTTT.

The chain has TRBV6-5 and TRBJ1-2, with 7 bases matching TRBD1. V was clipped by 6 bases and J by 4 bases; unmatched bases: 11. The CDR3 runs 15 residues. Germline CDR1 and CDR2: MNHEY and SVGAGI. CDR3: CASRRDRDRVYGYTF. The CDR3, as DNA: TGTGCCAGCAGGAGAGACAGGGATCGTGTCTATGGCTACACCTTC.

This clone was counted a few times. The chain couples TRBV6-1 to TRBJ1-1; possibly TRBD1 for D (6 bases). Germline values: CDR1 MNHNS, CDR2 SASEGT. The CDR3 loop spans 14 amino acids. The V end lost 5 bases, the J end lost 5 bases, and 15 bases lay between the germline ends. CDR3 sequence reads: CASSPGPTGTEAFF. CDR3 in DNA: TGTGCCAGCAGTCCGGGCCCTACAGGGACTGAAGCTTTCTTT.

J is TRBJ2-2 and V is TRBV5-4, with 8 bases lining up with TRBD2. Germline-derived CDR1 and CDR2 are SGHNT and YYREEE (reference sequence). The CDR3 sequence is 16 residues long. V dropped 0 bases and J dropped 5; count of bases not matched to a gene: 6. The DNA for the CDR3 is TGTGCCAGCAGCTTGGGGGGAACTAGCGGTACCGGGGAGCTGTTTTTT. Encoded protein: CASSLGGTSGTGELFF.

The chain couples TRBV21-1 to TRBJ1-2; whether TRBD1, the table's D call, matches the DNA was not checked. TRBV21-1 is a pseudogene locus. This CDR3 comprises 14 residues. CDR3 nucleotides: TGTGCCAGCAGCAAAGGGGCAAGGCGCTATGGCTACACCTTC. Protein product: CASSKGARRYGYTF.

The chain combines TRBV29-1 with TRBJ2-7; D may be TRBD2 (6 bases). The CDR3 spans 15 residues. From germline, CDR1 is SQVTM and CDR2 ANQGSEA. With 6 bases removed from V and 0 bases from J, the gap between germline ends came to 18 bases. The CDR3 sequence is CSVRDRTTSSYEQYF. DNA for the CDR3: TGCAGCGTCCGAGATAGGACTACAAGCTCCTACGAGCAGTACTTC.

V usage is TRBV5-1 and J usage is TRBJ1-5, with 7 bases identical to TRBD1. With V trimmed by 1 base and J by 6 bases, 7 bases remained unmatched. CDR1 SGHRS and CDR2 YFSETQ come from the germline V gene. This CDR3 comprises 15 residues. The CDR3 reads CASSLTGVASQPQHF. CDR3 DNA sequence: TGCGCCAGCAGCTTGACAGGGGTCGCCAGTCAGCCCCAGCATTTT.

The J gene is TRBJ1-4, the V gene TRBV19, with TRBD1 identical over 7 bases. The CDR3 runs to 15 residues. The V gene end was trimmed by 1 base and the J gene end by 4 bases; junction bases not matched to a gene: 3. In germline, CDR1 is LNHDA, CDR2 SQIVND (reference sequence). CDR3 in DNA: TGTGCCAGTAGTATAGGGGGACAGAATAATGAAAAACTGTTTTTT. Protein product: CASSIGGQNNEKLFF.

V is TRBV12-5 and J is TRBJ1-3, with a weak D call TRBD1 (5 bases). The CDR3 consists of 16 residues. Trimming stripped 5 bases from V and 1 base from J, with 15 bases between. From germline, CDR1 is LGHNT and CDR2 FRNRAP. CDR3: CASGLGASFSGNTIYF. CDR3 bases: TGTGCTAGTGGTCTAGGGGCCAGTTTTTCTGGAAACACCATATATTTT. The variable domain in full, with the rest retrieved from reference TRBV12-5 and TRBJ1-3, is DARVTQTPRHKVTEMGQEVTMRCQPILGHNTVFWYRQTMMQGLELLAYFRNRAPLDDSGMPKDRFSAEMPDATLATLKIQPSEPRDSAVYFCASGLGASFSGNTIYFGEGSWLTVV.

Regarding this clone: The junction departs from germline at one end; a sequencing error may be responsible. The V and J genes are TRBV7-9 and TRBJ1-1, with D unresolved. Per germline, CDR1 SEHNR and CDR2 FQNEAQ (reference sequence). The CDR3 consists of 13 residues. In DNA, the CDR3 is TGTTCCAGCAGCTTTGAGAGTACGCCTGAAGCTTTCTTT. Translating gives CSSSFESTPEAFF.

The chain recombines TRBV5-1 with TRBJ1-6; no clear D. The CDR3 spans 17 residues. The germline CDR1 and CDR2 sequences are SGHRS and YFSETQ. Trimming removed 4 bases from V and 5 bases from J, with 19 bases in between. The CDR3 loop is CASSRIDTARNNSPLHF. As DNA, the CDR3 is TGCGCCAGCAGCCGAATCGACACGGCCCGAAATAATTCACCCCTCCACTTT.